The 21 T cell receptor beta chains below come from one sample, sequenced in a study of blood T cells in healthy people across ages. A J-beta primer mix and a sample-barcoded 5' primer were used in a second PCR of roughly 7 to 12 cycles. One entry per CDR3 protein, called by TCRdb with MiXCR from the 5' RACE reads. The table includes hundreds of thousands of distinct CDR3 sequences, roughly 43% detected once. Sequenced material: blood. The receptors originated from an elderly man in good health.

This clonotype was seen many times. This chain uses TRBV4-3 with TRBJ1-2; 8 bases fit TRBD1. V gave up 1 base and J gave up 2 bases; unmatched junction bases: 0. Germline lookup yields CDR1 LGHNA and CDR2 YSLEER. CDR3 length equals 14 residues. The chain's CDR3 is CASSQGTGNYGYTF. The CDR3 DNA reads TGCGCCAGCAGCCAAGGGACAGGGAACTATGGCTACACCTTC.

The chain joins TRBV12-3 or TRBV12-4 to TRBJ2-3, with D maybe TRBD1 (6 bases). This CDR3 has 14 residues. Between the trimmed V and J ends, which lost 5 bases and 2 bases, there was a span of 11 bases. The CDR3 region is CASSSRGITDTQYF. The CDR3 DNA reads TGTGCCAGCAGTAGCAGGGGAATCACAGATACGCAGTATTTT.

The table lists this clonotype with many counts. The chain recombines TRBV6-2 or TRBV6-3 with TRBJ2-7, with D tentatively TRBD1 (5 bases). The germline gives CDR1 MNHEY, CDR2 SVGEGT. V was trimmed by 8 bases and J by 2 bases, leaving 16 bases between them. This CDR3 is built from 14 residues. This CDR3 is CASRWNTGAYEQYF. CDR3 sequence (DNA): TGTGCCAGCCGTTGGAATACAGGTGCCTACGAGCAGTACTTC.

About this clonotype: It may be a read error: a sequence one base away is much more abundant. The J gene is TRBJ2-7, the V gene TRBV10-3; weak D call: TRBD1 (5 bases). CDR3 length: 14 residues. Germline values: CDR1 ENHRY, CDR2 SYGVKD. V lost 4 bases and J lost 7, with 17 bases in between. Here the CDR3 reads CAISGGGRNNEQYF. The CDR3 nucleotides read TGTGCCATCAGTGGGGGCGGCAGGAACAATGAGCAGTACTTC.

The chain links TRBV7-6 to TRBJ2-7, with no clear D. The end of the DNA is better explained by TRBJ2-5, so the J call may be wrong. CDR1 SGHVS and CDR2 FNYEAQ come from the germline V gene. CDR3 length: 10 residues. The CDR3 spells CAFAAETQYF. The DNA of the CDR3 is TGTGCCTTCGCCGCTGAGACCCAGTACTTC.

This chain connects TRBV27 to TRBJ2-1, with D possibly TRBD1 on 5 matching bases. CDR3 length equals 19 residues. CDR1 is MNHEY and CDR2 is SMNVEV in the germline V gene (reference sequence). With 0 bases removed from V and 10 bases from J, the gap between germline ends came to 28 bases. CDR3 sequence: CASSLSDTRFQRHVMEQFF. For the CDR3, the DNA is TGTGCCAGCAGTTTATCGGACACGCGATTTCAACGGCATGTCATGGAGCAGTTCTTC.

The chain uses TRBV20-1 and TRBJ2-7; 11 bases fit TRBD1. Germline CDR1 is DFQATT and CDR2 is SNEGSKA (reference sequence). Trimming cost V 6 bases and J 5 bases; bases outside gene matches: 9. CDR3 size: 14 residues. CDR3 sequence: CSAHDGQGADEQYF. The CDR3, as DNA: TGCAGTGCACACGACGGACAGGGGGCTGACGAGCAGTACTTC.

This chain connects TRBV28 to TRBJ2-7; TRBD1 matches at 7 bases. After removal of 6 bases from V and 0 bases from J, the junction contained 8 bases not matched to a gene. Germline V gene lookup returns CDR1 MDHEN and CDR2 SYDVKM. CDR3 length: 15 amino acids. CDR3 nucleotide sequence: TGTGCCAGCAGCAAACAGGGGCCTAGCTCCTACGAGCAGTACTTC. This codes for CASSKQGPSSYEQYF.

Of note for this clonotype: The germline gene is not matched at one end of the junction; a read error may be the cause. The chain carries TRBV25-1 and TRBJ1-1; D perhaps matches TRBD1 (6 bases). The length of the CDR3 is 13 residues. Germline V gene sequence: CDR1 MGHDK, CDR2 SYGVNS. The CDR3 reads CASSGTGWTEAFF. The CDR3 DNA reads TGTGCCAGTAGTGGTACAGGGTGGACTGAAGCTTTCTTT.

This clonotype was observed a few times. V is TRBV12-3 or TRBV12-4 and J is TRBJ1-2; 8 positions agree with TRBD1. CDR3 length: 16 amino acids. The J segment lost 4 bases and the V segment lost 5 bases, leaving 12 bases of the junction unmatched. In nucleotides, the CDR3 is TGTGCCAGCAGTCCATCTTCCGGGACAGGCGCCTATGGCTACACCTTC. As protein: CASSPSSGTGAYGYTF.

Details on this clonotype: The junction departs from the called germline gene at one end, perhaps through a read error. As DNA, the CDR3 is TGTACCAGCAGTCCAGAGGACTCTTCCTACGAGCAGTACTTC. This encodes CTSSPEDSSYEQYF. V and J are TRBV6-2 or TRBV6-3 and TRBJ2-7; TRBD2 is a possible D gene (5 bases). The CDR3 covers 14 residues. Per the germline V gene, CDR1 is MNHEY and CDR2 is SVGEGT.

The J gene is TRBJ2-5, the V gene TRBV20-1; a possible D gene is TRBD2 (5 bases). Per germline, CDR1 DFQATT and CDR2 SNEGSKA (reference sequence). V lost 5 bases to trimming and J lost 4 bases, with 20 bases between them. This CDR3 comprises 15 residues. CDR3 DNA sequence: TGCAGTGCTGGGCTAGCTCTGAGATCTTTAGAGACCCAGTACTTC. Residues: CSAGLALRSLETQYF.

This chain connects TRBV6-2 or TRBV6-3 to TRBJ1-1; TRBD1 aligns across 7 bases. The germline CDR1 and CDR2 sequences are MNHEY and SVGEGT. The CDR3 length is 15 residues. Losses at the gene ends were 2 bases for V and 1 base for J; bases not matched to a gene: 4. CDR3 coding DNA: TGTGCCAGCAGTTACGGGACAGTTCAGAACACTGAAGCTTTCTTT. Encoded protein: CASSYGTVQNTEAFF.

The rearrangement joins TRBV7-3 to TRBJ2-6; maybe TRBD2 (6 bases). The V end lost 0 bases, the J end lost 0 bases, and 9 bases lay between the germline ends. The CDR3 contains 17 residues. CDR1 SGHTA and CDR2 FQGTGA come from the germline V gene. The CDR3 bases are TGTGCCAGCAGCTTAACTAGCGGTGACTCTGGGGCCAACGTCCTGACTTTC. As protein: CASSLTSGDSGANVLTF.

This rearrangement joins TRBV20-1 to TRBJ1-2; 7 bases line up with TRBD1. The CDR3 has 18 amino acids. Germline V gene sequence: CDR1 DFQATT, CDR2 SNEGSKA (reference sequence). V lost 1 base to trimming and J lost 3 bases; unmatched junction nucleotides: 17. The CDR3 DNA reads as TGCAGTGCTAGAGTTAGGCGGGTTGGCACAGGGGACCACTATGGCTACACCTTC. It codes for CSARVRRVGTGDHYGYTF.

V usage is TRBV5-4 and J usage is TRBJ2-7, with 9 bases aligning to TRBD1. Trimming removed 4 bases from V and 2 bases from J; junction bases left unmatched: 10. This CDR3 contains 16 residues. Germline values: CDR1 SGHNT, CDR2 YYREEE (reference sequence). CDR3 coding DNA: TGTGCCAGCAGCCCCGCTCCGGGACAGGGACCCTACGAGCAGTACTTC. This sequence encodes CASSPAPGQGPYEQYF.

This chain's CDR3 is CASSEDREATDTQYF. The CDR3 nucleotides read TGTGCCAGCAGCGAAGACAGGGAGGCAACAGATACGCAGTATTTT. This chain links TRBV7-9 with TRBJ2-3, with TRBD1 as a possible D gene (7 bases). Germline V lookup: CDR1 SEHNR, CDR2 FQNEAQ (reference sequence). Trimming cost V 5 bases and J 3 bases, with 15 bases left between them. The CDR3 is 15 residues long.

This clonotype was recorded a few times. The chain recombines TRBV20-1 with TRBJ2-1; D might be TRBD2 (5 bases). Between the trimmed V and J ends, which lost 2 bases and 7 bases, there was a span of 12 bases. The germline gives CDR1 DFQATT, CDR2 SNEGSKA (reference sequence). The CDR3 is made up of 13 amino acids. CDR3 sequence: CSARRAPGNEQFF. The DNA for the CDR3 is TGCAGTGCTAGACGAGCTCCGGGGAATGAGCAGTTCTTC.

In this sample, this clonotype turned up a few times. V is TRBV6-6 and J is TRBJ1-1; TRBD1 matches at 8 bases. J gave up 4 bases and V 2 bases, and 3 bases lay outside the gene matches. The CDR3 runs 14 residues. Germline values: CDR1 MNHNY, CDR2 SVGAGI (reference sequence). The CDR3 protein is CASSYGQGVTEAFF. Written as DNA, the CDR3 is TGTGCCAGCAGTTACGGACAGGGAGTCACTGAAGCTTTCTTT.

This clonotype was counted only a few times. The chain has TRBV5-1 and TRBJ2-1, with D possibly matching TRBD2 (6 bases). CDR1 and CDR2 from the germline V gene are SGHRS and YFSETQ. Trimming left V 4 bases short and J 0 bases short, with 11 bases between. The CDR3 is 15 amino acids. CDR3 residues: CASSKEGGSYNEQFF. In DNA, the CDR3 is TGCGCCAGCAGCAAGGAGGGCGGCTCCTACAATGAGCAGTTCTTC.

This clonotype was counted between two and nine times. V and J are TRBV7-2 and TRBJ2-7; D is possibly TRBD1 (6 bases). This CDR3 has 14 amino acids. Germline-derived CDR1 and CDR2 are SGHTA and FQGNSA. Trimming pared 0 bases from V and 2 bases from J, leaving 8 bases between. The CDR3 loop is CASSLAGQPYEQYF. DNA for the CDR3: TGTGCCAGCAGCTTAGCGGGACAACCCTACGAGCAGTACTTC. The full variable domain, in which reference TRBV7-2 and TRBJ2-7 provide the parts outside the CDR3, is GAGVSQSPSNKVTEKGKDVELRCDPISGHTALYWYRQSLGQGLEFLIYFQGNSAPDKSGLPSDRFSAERTGGSVSTLTIQRTQQEDSAVYLCASSLAGQPYEQYFGPGTRLTVT.